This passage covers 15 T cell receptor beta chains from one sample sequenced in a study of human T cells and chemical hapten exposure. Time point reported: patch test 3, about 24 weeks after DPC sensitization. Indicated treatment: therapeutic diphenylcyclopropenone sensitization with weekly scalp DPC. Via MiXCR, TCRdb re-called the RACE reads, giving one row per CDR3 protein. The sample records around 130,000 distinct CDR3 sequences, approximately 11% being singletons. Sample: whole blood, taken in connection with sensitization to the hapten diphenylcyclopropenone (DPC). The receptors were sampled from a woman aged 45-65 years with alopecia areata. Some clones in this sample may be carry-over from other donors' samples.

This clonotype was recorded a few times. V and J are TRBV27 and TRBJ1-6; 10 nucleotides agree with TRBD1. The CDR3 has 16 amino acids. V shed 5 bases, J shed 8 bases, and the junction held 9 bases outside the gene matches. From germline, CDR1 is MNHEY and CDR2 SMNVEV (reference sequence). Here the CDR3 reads CASSLLSTGGDSPLHF. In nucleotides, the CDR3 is TGTGCCAGCAGTCTTCTTTCGACAGGGGGCGATTCACCCCTCCACTTT.

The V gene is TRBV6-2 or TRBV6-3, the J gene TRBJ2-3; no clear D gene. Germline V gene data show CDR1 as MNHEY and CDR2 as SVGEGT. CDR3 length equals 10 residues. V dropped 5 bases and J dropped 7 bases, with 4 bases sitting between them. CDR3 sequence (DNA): TGTGCCAGCAGTGGATATACGCAGTATTTT. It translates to CASSGYTQYF.

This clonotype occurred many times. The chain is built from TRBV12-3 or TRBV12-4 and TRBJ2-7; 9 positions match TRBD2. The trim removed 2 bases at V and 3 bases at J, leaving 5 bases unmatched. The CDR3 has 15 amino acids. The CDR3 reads CASSLKREVVYEQYF. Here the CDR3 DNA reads TGTGCCAGCAGTTTAAAGCGGGAGGTGGTCTACGAGCAGTACTTC.

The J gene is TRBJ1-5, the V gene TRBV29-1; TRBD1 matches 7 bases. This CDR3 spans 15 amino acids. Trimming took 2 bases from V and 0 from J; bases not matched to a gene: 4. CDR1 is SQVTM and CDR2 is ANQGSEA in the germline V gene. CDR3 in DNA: TGCAGCGTTGAACCCAGGGGGTATAGCAATCAGCCCCAGCATTTT. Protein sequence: CSVEPRGYSNQPQHF. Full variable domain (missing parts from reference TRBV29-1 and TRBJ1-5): SAVISQKPSRDICQRGTSLTIQCQVDSQVTMMFWYRQQPGQSLTLIATANQGSEATYESGFVIDKFPISRPNLTFSTLTVSNMSPEDSSIYLCSVEPRGYSNQPQHFGDGTRLSIL.

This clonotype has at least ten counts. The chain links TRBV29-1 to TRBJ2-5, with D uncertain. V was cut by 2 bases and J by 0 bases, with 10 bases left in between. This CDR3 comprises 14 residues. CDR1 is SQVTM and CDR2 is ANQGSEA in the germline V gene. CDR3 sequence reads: CSVELSLHQETQYF. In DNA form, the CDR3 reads TGCAGCGTTGAATTGAGTCTACACCAAGAGACCCAGTACTTC.

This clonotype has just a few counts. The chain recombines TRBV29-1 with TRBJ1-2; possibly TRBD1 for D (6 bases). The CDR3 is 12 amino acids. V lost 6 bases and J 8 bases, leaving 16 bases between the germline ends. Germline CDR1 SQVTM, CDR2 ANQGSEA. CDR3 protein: CSVGPTGYGYTF. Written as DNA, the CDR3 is TGCAGCGTGGGCCCAACAGGGTACGGCTACACCTTC. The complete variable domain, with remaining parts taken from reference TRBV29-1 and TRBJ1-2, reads SAVISQKPSRDICQRGTSLTIQCQVDSQVTMMFWYRQQPGQSLTLIATANQGSEATYESGFVIDKFPISRPNLTFSTLTVSNMSPEDSSIYLCSVGPTGYGYTFGSGTRLTVV.

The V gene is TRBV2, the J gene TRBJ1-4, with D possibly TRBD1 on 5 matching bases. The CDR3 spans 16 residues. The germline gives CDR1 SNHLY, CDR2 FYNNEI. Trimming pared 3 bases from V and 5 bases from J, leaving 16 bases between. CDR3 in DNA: TGTGCCAGCAGTGACAGGGATAAGGTTCCCAATGAAAAACTGTTTTTT. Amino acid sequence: CASSDRDKVPNEKLFF.

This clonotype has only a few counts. The chain's CDR3 is CASGPQGASGNEKLFF. CDR3 DNA: TGTGCCAGCGGCCCTCAGGGGGCGTCCGGAAATGAAAAACTGTTTTTT. This chain joins TRBV5-4 and TRBJ1-4, with TRBD1 matching 8 bases. The J segment lost 5 bases and the V segment lost 7 bases, leaving 13 bases of the junction unmatched. CDR1 is SGHNT, CDR2 YYREEE, per germline (reference sequence). The CDR3 consists of 16 residues.

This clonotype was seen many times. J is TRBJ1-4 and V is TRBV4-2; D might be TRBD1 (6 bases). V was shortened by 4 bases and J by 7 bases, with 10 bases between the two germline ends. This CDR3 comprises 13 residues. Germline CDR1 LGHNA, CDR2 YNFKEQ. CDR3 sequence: CASSLLDSEKLFF. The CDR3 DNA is TGTGCCAGCAGCCTCCTGGACAGTGAAAAACTGTTTTTT.

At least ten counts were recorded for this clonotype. CDR3 sequence: CASSRGSEQYF. In DNA form, the CDR3 reads TGTGCCAGTTCTAGGGGGAGCGAGCAGTACTTC. This chain uses TRBV27 with TRBJ2-7, with D perhaps matching TRBD1 (6 bases). The CDR3 has 11 residues. Per germline, CDR1 MNHEY and CDR2 SMNVEV (reference sequence). Trimming removed 9 bases from V and 6 bases from J, with 12 bases in between.

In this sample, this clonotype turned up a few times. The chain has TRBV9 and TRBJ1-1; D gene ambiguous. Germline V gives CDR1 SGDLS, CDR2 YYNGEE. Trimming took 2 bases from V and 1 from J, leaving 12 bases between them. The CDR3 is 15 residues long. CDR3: CASSVKNSANTEAFF. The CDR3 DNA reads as TGTGCCAGCAGCGTGAAGAACTCCGCGAACACTGAAGCTTTCTTT.

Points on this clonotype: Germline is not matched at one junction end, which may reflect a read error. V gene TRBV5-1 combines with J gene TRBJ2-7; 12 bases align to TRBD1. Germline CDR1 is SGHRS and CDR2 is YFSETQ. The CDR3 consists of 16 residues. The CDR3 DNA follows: TGCGCCAGCAGCTTGGACGGCCCGGGACAGGGGGCTCAAGCGCACTTC. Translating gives CASSLDGPGQGAQAHF. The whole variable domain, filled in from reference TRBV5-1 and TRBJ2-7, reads KAGVTQTPRYLIKTRGQQVTLSCSPISGHRSVSWYQQTPGQGLQFLFEYFSETQRNKGNFPGRFSGRQFSNSRSEMNVSTLELGDSALYLCASSLDGPGQGAQAHFGPGTRLTVT.

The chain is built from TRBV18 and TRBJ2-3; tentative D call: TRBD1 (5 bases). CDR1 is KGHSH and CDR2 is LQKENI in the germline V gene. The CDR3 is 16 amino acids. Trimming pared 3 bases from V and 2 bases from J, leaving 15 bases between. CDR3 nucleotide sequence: TGTGCCAGCTCACCCTTAGGGGCCGTCACCACAGATACGCAGTATTTT. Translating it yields CASSPLGAVTTDTQYF. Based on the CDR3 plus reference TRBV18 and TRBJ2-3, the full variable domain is NAGVMQNPRHLVRRRGQEARLRCSPMKGHSHVYWYRQLPEEGLKFMVYLQKENIIDESGMPKERFSAEFPKEGPSILRIQQVVRGDSAAYFCASSPLGAVTTDTQYFGPGTRLTVL.

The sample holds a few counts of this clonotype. The chain's CDR3 is CASSSRQGREKLFF. CDR3 DNA sequence: TGTGCCAGCAGTTCCAGACAGGGAAGAGAAAAACTGTTTTTT. The rearrangement links TRBV12-3 or TRBV12-4 to TRBJ1-4; TRBD1 agrees at 7 bases. V shed 4 bases, J shed 8 bases, and the junction held 7 bases outside the gene matches. CDR3 length: 14 amino acids.

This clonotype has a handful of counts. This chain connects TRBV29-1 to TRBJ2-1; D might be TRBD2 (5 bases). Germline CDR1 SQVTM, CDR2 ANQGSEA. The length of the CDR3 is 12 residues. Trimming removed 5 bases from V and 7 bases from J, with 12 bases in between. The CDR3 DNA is TGCAGCGTTTTGGACGGGAAGAATGAGCAGTTCTTC. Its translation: CSVLDGKNEQFF.